These 21 T cell receptor beta chains were sequenced from one sample in a study of blood T cells in healthy people across ages. Through a sample-barcoded 5' primer and a J-beta primer mix, a second PCR was run for roughly 6 to 12 cycles. One entry per CDR3 protein results from TCRdb running MiXCR on the 5' RACE reads. The sample includes some 1.6 million distinct CDR3 sequences, 30% to 35% of them seen just once. Specimen: blood. Receptor source: a woman in her twenties or thirties in good health.

The chain uses TRBV27 and TRBJ2-1; the match to TRBD2 covers 7 bases. CDR3 length: 16 residues. Germline lookup yields CDR1 MNHEY and CDR2 SMNVEV (reference sequence). Trimming took 0 bases from V and 4 from J; bases not matched to a gene: 6. For the CDR3, the DNA is TGTGCCAGCAGTTTATCTGCGGGAGATTTATACAATGAGCAGTTCTTC. Its protein product is CASSLSAGDLYNEQFF.

In the case of this clonotype: At one end the junction does not follow the germline gene, possibly because of a read error. The chain couples TRBV5-1 to TRBJ2-1; D gene ambiguous. Per the germline V gene, CDR1 is SGHRS and CDR2 is YFSETQ. The CDR3 has 13 amino acids. This CDR3 reads CASSLGDYNKQFF. DNA of the CDR3: TGCGCCAGCAGCTTGGGAGATTACAATAAGCAGTTCTTC.

This clonotype came up many times. V usage is TRBV7-7 and J usage is TRBJ2-1; 9 bases are a match to TRBD2. The germline CDR1 and CDR2 sequences are SSHAT and FNYEAQ (reference sequence). J was trimmed by 11 bases and V by 4 bases; bases with no gene match: 6. The CDR3 length is 13 residues. The CDR3 protein is CASSSRGGSKQFF. CDR3 sequence (DNA): TGTGCCAGCAGCTCGCGGGGGGGTTCCAAGCAGTTCTTC.

At least ten counts were recorded for this clonotype. The chain links TRBV4-1 to TRBJ1-1; unclear D gene. V shed 1 base and J shed 1 base, with 7 bases lying between them. Germline V gene data show CDR1 as MGHRA and CDR2 as YSYEKL. This CDR3 region has 14 residues. The CDR3 DNA reads TGCGCCAGCAGCCAAGGGCAAGGGAACACTGAAGCTTTCTTT. Protein product: CASSQGQGNTEAFF.

The sample holds a few counts of this clonotype. This chain joins TRBV6-5 and TRBJ2-1; TRBD1 or TRBD2 may be the D gene (5 bases each). Trimming pared 5 bases from V and 4 bases from J, leaving 15 bases between. This CDR3 contains 15 residues. Looked up from germline, CDR1 is MNHEY and CDR2 is SVGAGI. CDR3 nucleotide sequence: TGTGCCAGCAGTCATCGGGCAGGGACGTACAATGAGCAGTTCTTC. This codes for CASSHRAGTYNEQFF.

The chain uses TRBV12-3 or TRBV12-4 and TRBJ2-1, with 15 bases identical to TRBD2. The CDR3 loop spans 18 amino acids. The J segment lost 1 base and the V segment lost 8 bases, leaving 9 bases of the junction unmatched. CDR3 in amino acids: CASGGGTSGRKSYNEQFF. The CDR3 nucleotides are TGTGCCAGCGGGGGGGGGACTAGCGGGAGGAAATCCTACAATGAGCAGTTCTTC.

The chain carries TRBV4-1 and TRBJ1-4, with D possibly TRBD1 on 6 matching bases. The CDR3 totals 15 residues. Germline CDR1 is MGHRA and CDR2 is YSYEKL. V gave up 1 base and J gave up 7 bases, with 13 bases separating them. The CDR3 is CASSQGSGVGEKLFF. The CDR3 DNA reads as TGCGCCAGCAGCCAAGGGTCAGGGGTTGGTGAAAAACTGTTTTTT.

The chain employs TRBV2 and TRBJ1-1; D is ambiguous. The germline V gene has CDR1 SNHLY and CDR2 FYNNEI. Trimming removed 4 bases at V and 1 base at J, with 10 bases between. This CDR3 has 14 residues. The CDR3 reads CASSGSAGNTEAFF. CDR3 DNA sequence: TGTGCCAGCAGTGGGTCGGCAGGGAACACTGAAGCTTTCTTT.

J is TRBJ2-1 and V is TRBV24-1, with 11 positions matching TRBD2. In germline, CDR1 is KGHDR, CDR2 SFDVKD. This CDR3 comprises 17 residues. The trim removed 6 bases at V and 3 bases at J, leaving 9 bases unmatched. As DNA, the CDR3 is TGTGCCACCAGTACTCTAGCGGGAGGCCCGAACTACAATGAGCAGTTCTTC. Translating gives CATSTLAGGPNYNEQFF.

This clonotype showed up just a few times. The CDR3 region has the DNA TGTGCCAGCAGCCCCTGGGCTAGCACAGATACGCAGTATTTT. It translates to CASSPWASTDTQYF. The chain joins TRBV3-1 to TRBJ2-3; the D is unclear. The germline V gene encodes CDR1 LGHDT and CDR2 YNNKEL (reference sequence). The CDR3 consists of 14 residues. V lost 4 bases and J lost 0, with 8 bases in between.

The table lists this clonotype with many counts. This rearrangement joins TRBV29-1 to TRBJ1-2; D is unclear. Germline CDR1 and CDR2: SQVTM and ANQGSEA. The CDR3 length is 8 residues. V dropped 3 bases and J dropped 7 bases, with 0 bases sitting between them. The DNA of the CDR3 is TGCAGCGTTGATGGCTACACCTTC. This encodes CSVDGYTF.

For this clonotype: A read error may produce the germline difference seen at one junction end. The chain has TRBV4-1 and TRBJ2-1; no reliable D call. This CDR3 region has 15 residues. CDR1 and CDR2 (germline): MGHRA, YSYEKL. In DNA, the CDR3 is TGCGCCGGCAGCCAAGACGGCAACTCCTACAATGAGCAGTTCTTC. Its translation: CAGSQDGNSYNEQFF.

This clonotype was counted between two and nine times. This chain joins TRBV4-2 and TRBJ2-3; tentative D call: TRBD2 (5 bases). V was pared by 6 bases and J by 0 bases, with 13 bases between. Germline values: CDR1 LGHNA, CDR2 YNFKEQ. CDR3 length equals 15 residues. This CDR3 reads CASRPAGASTDTQYF. In DNA, the CDR3 is TGTGCCAGCAGGCCGGCGGGTGCTAGCACAGATACGCAGTATTTT.

About this clonotype itself: This sequence may be a read error, since a much larger clone differs from it by one base. The chain couples TRBV29-1 to TRBJ2-7; 14 bases are shared with TRBD2. The CDR3 sequence is 15 residues long. Germline loops: CDR1 SQVTM, CDR2 ANQGSEA. V was pared by 7 bases and J by 7 bases, with 12 bases of the junction left unmatched. The CDR3 reads CSAREGLAGVGEQYF. CDR3 bases: TGCAGCGCCCGCGAGGGACTAGCGGGAGTAGGTGAGCAGTACTTC.

V gene TRBV4-1 combines with J gene TRBJ1-1; D ambiguous. The CDR3 totals 14 residues. V lost 2 bases to trimming and J lost 0 bases, with 7 bases between them. Germline assignment: CDR1 MGHRA and CDR2 YSYEKL. CDR3 coding DNA: TGCGCCAGCAGCCAATACGCAGTGAACACTGAAGCTTTCTTT. Translation: CASSQYAVNTEAFF.

The genes are TRBV28 and TRBJ1-5; 9 bases are a match to TRBD1. CDR3 length: 19 amino acids. Losses at the gene ends were 5 bases for V and 2 bases for J; bases not matched to a gene: 16. From germline, CDR1 is MDHEN and CDR2 SYDVKM. CDR3 region: CASSADRGPTILGNQPQHF. CDR3 coding DNA: TGTGCCAGCAGTGCGGACAGGGGTCCTACGATCCTTGGCAATCAGCCCCAGCATTTT.

The chain employs TRBV20-1 and TRBJ2-7; D unclear. The DNA matches TRBJ2-5 better at its end, which makes the J call doubtful. In germline, CDR1 is DFQATT, CDR2 SNEGSKA (reference sequence). The CDR3 runs 14 residues. CDR3 sequence: CSALPEWELETQYF. The CDR3 DNA follows: TGCAGTGCCCTCCCGGAGTGGGAATTAGAGACCCAGTACTTC.

The chain employs TRBV7-9 and TRBJ2-7; tentatively, D is TRBD1 or TRBD2 (6 bases each). CDR1 is SEHNR and CDR2 is FQNEAQ in the germline V gene (reference sequence). The CDR3 sequence is 14 residues long. V lost 1 base and J 6 bases, leaving 13 bases between the germline ends. CDR3 sequence (DNA): TGTGCCAGCAGCTTAGTTGAAGGGGGGCGCGAGCAGTACTTC. This gives the protein CASSLVEGGREQYF.

The V call is TRBV12-3 or TRBV12-4, the J call TRBJ2-5, with a possible D match to TRBD1 (5 bases). The CDR3 is 14 residues long. The V and J ends lost 1 base and 7 bases respectively, with 13 bases between them. The CDR3 bases are TGTGCCAGCAGTTTAGGCAGGGTGGGATGGACCCAGTACTTC. As protein: CASSLGRVGWTQYF.

This sequence joins TRBV5-1 and TRBJ1-2; D not certain. The germline V gene has CDR1 SGHRS and CDR2 YFSETQ. V was shortened by 0 bases and J by 8 bases, with 14 bases between the two germline ends. The CDR3 is made up of 14 amino acids. In DNA, the CDR3 is TGCGCCAGCAGCTTGGCTGGTTCGGGTAACGGCTACACCTTC. It encodes CASSLAGSGNGYTF.

The chain links TRBV27 to TRBJ1-2; 7 nucleotides line up with TRBD1. CDR3 size: 14 residues. Germline loops: CDR1 MNHEY, CDR2 SMNVEV (reference sequence). V was pared by 0 bases and J by 11 bases, with 9 bases of the junction left unmatched. DNA of the CDR3: TGTGCCAGCAGTTTATCTCAACAGGGGTACGGTTACACCTTC. Its protein product is CASSLSQQGYGYTF.